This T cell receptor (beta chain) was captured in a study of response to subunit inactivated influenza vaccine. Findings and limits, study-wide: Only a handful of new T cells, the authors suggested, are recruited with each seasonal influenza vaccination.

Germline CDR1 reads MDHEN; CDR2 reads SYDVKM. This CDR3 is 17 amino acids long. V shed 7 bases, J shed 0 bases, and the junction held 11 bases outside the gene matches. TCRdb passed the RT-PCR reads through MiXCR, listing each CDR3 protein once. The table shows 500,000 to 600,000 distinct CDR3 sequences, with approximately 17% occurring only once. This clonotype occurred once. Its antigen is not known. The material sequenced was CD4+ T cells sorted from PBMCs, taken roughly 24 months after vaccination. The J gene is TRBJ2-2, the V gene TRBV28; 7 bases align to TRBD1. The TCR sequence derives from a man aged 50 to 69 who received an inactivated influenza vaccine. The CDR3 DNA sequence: TGTGCCAGCATGGATAGGGGGCTACTAGCGAACACCGGGGAGCTGTTTTTT. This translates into CASMDRGLLANTGELFF.